This T cell receptor (beta chain) was recorded in a study of tumor and adjacent non-tumor tissue in lung cancer. No cell sorting was done before RNA was extracted from the tissue. More than 3 cm separated this lung sample from the edge of the tumor. The library came from three nested PCR rounds adapted from ARM-PCR protocols. MiXCR, applied by TCRdb to the multiplex PCR reads, yields one record per CDR3 protein. The data show some 73,000 distinct CDR3 sequences, about four fifths seen once. Sequencing was done on a sample of distant non-tumor lung tissue. The TCR originated in a man between 60 and 75 years old with non-small cell lung cancer.

CDR3 loop: CASNPRLESNEQFF. The DNA for the CDR3 is TGTGCCAGCAACCCCCGACTAGAGAGCAATGAGCAGTTCTTC. The genes are TRBV5-6 and TRBJ2-1; TRBD2 might be the D (6 bases). CDR1 is SGHDT and CDR2 is YYEEEE in the germline V gene. The CDR3 extends over 14 amino acids. Trimming removed 6 bases at V and 6 bases at J, with 16 bases between.